This T cell receptor beta chain comes out of a study of T cells of healthy individuals. Each CDR3 protein gets one entry after TCRdb re-called the 5' RACE reads with MiXCR. In the table there are nearly 100,000 distinct CDR3 sequences, approximately 18% of which are singletons. Germline V gives CDR1 LNHNV, CDR2 YYDKDF (reference sequence). Trimming removed 1 base at V and 4 bases at J, with 9 bases between. The CDR3 has 14 amino acids. This clonotype has a handful of counts. The receptor was derived from a human donor in good health. The V gene is TRBV15, the J gene TRBJ2-3, with D hard to call. CDR3 amino acids: CATSRVRAADTQYF. CDR3 bases: TGTGCCACCAGCAGAGTCCGTGCGGCAGATACGCAGTATTTT.